The clone carrying this T cell receptor (beta chain) was observed a few times. What it binds is unknown. Making use of molecular barcodes, quantitative 5'-RACE generated TCR beta libraries. TCRdb reanalysed the 5' RACE reads using MiXCR and keeps one entry per CDR3 protein. This table holds roughly 700,000 distinct CDR3 sequences, roughly 19% found once. The entry originates in a study of CD8 T cells in ankylosing spondylitis. The CDR3 consists of 15 residues. The germline V gene encodes CDR1 SGHTA and CDR2 FQGTGA. Unmatched junction bases numbered 5, after V lost 2 bases and J lost 10 bases. Study-wide results and caveats: Reportedly, matched ankylosing spondylitis synovial fluid was significantly enriched for disease-linked clones. Among TCR beta sequences, a motif of eight or nine highly homologous variants appeared characteristic of ankylosing spondylitis blood. Disease-associated clones were CD8+ and fairly uncommon in peripheral blood.

The sequence derives from a male donor with ankylosing spondylitis. This chain links TRBV7-3 with TRBJ2-1; the match to TRBD2 covers 13 bases. Sequenced material: blood, either unsorted or a sorted T cell fraction (not recorded which). The CDR3 here is CASSLGGLAGREQFF. CDR3 DNA sequence: TGTGCCAGCAGCTTAGGGGGACTAGCGGGGCGAGAGCAGTTCTTC.